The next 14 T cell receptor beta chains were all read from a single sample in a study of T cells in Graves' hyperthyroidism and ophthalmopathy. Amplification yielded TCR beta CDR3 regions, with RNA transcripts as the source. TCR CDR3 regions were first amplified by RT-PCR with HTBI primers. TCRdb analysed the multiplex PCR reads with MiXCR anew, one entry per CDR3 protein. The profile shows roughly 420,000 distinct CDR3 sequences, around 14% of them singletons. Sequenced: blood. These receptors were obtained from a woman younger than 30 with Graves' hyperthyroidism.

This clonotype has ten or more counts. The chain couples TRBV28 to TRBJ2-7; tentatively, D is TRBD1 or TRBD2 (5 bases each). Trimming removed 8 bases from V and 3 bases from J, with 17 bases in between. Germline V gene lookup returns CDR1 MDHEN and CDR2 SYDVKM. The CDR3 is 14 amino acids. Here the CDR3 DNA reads TGTGCCAGCGGATCCTGGGCAGGGAGCTACGAGCAGTACTTC. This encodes CASGSWAGSYEQYF.

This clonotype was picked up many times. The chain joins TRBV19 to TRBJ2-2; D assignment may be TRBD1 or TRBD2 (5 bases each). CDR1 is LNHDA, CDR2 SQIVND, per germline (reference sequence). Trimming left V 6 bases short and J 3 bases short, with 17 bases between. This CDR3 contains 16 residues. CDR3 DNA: TGTGCCAGTAGAGGGGTCCTGGACGGGGACACCGGGGAGCTGTTTTTT. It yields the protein CASRGVLDGDTGELFF.

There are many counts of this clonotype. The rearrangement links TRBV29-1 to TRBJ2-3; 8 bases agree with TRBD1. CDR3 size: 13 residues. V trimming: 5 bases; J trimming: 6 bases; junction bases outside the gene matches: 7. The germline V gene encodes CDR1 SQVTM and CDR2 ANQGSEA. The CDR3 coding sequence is TGCAGCGTTACCCGGACAGGGCAGGATACGCAGTATTTT. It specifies CSVTRTGQDTQYF.

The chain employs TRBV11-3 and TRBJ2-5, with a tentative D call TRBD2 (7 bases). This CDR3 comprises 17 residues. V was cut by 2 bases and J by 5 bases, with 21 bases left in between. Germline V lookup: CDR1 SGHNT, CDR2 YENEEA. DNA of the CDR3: TGTGCCAGCAGCTTAAGGGGGGGGTTCGAGGTGGCGGAGACCCAGTACTTC. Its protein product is CASSLRGGFEVAETQYF. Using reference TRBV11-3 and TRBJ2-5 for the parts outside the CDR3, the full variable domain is EAGVVQSPRYKIIEKKQPVAFWCNPISGHNTLYWYLQNLGQGPELLIRYENEEAVDDSQLPKDRFSAERLKGVDSTLKIQPAELGDSAVYLCASSLRGGFEVAETQYFGPGTRLLVL.

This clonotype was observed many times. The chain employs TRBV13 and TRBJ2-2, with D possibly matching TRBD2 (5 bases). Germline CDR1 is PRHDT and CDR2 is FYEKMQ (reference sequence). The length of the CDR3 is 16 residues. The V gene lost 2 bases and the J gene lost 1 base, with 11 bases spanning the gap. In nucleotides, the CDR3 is TGTGCCAGCAGCTTAAGCGGATCCTTGAACACCGGGGAGCTGTTTTTT. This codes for CASSLSGSLNTGELFF.

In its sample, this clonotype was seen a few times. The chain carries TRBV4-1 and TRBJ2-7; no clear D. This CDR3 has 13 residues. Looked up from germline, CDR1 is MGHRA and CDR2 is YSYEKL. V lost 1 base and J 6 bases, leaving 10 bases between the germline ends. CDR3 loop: CASSQGREAEQYF. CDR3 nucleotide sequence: TGCGCCAGCAGCCAAGGGCGCGAAGCCGAGCAGTACTTC.

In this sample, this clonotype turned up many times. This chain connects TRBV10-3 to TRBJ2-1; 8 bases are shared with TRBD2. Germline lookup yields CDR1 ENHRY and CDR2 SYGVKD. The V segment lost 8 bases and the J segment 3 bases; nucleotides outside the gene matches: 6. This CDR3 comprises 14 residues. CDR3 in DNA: TGTGCCATCCGAATAGCGGGAAACTACAATGAGCAGTTCTTC. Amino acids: CAIRIAGNYNEQFF.

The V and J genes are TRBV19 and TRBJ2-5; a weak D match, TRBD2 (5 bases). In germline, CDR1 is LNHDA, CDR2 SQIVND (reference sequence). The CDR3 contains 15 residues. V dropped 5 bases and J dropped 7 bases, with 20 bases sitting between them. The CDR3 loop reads CASSGLLATPGTQYF. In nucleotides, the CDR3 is TGTGCCAGTAGTGGCCTCCTAGCTACTCCGGGGACCCAGTACTTC.

The CDR3 coding sequence is TGTGCCACCAGTAGTAGCGGGGTTTGGGCGCAGTATTTT. It codes for CATSSSGVWAQYF. The chain is built from TRBV24-1 and TRBJ2-3; 8 bases are a match to TRBD2. Germline V gives CDR1 KGHDR, CDR2 SFDVKD. V lost 6 bases and J lost 10; bases outside the gene matches: 8. The CDR3 is 13 amino acids.

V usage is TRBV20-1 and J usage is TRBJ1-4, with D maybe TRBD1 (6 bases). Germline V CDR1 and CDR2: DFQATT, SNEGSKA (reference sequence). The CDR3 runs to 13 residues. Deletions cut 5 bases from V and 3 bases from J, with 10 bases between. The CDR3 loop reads CSAGGQPNEKLFF. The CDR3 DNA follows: TGCAGTGCTGGGGGGCAGCCTAATGAAAAACTGTTTTTT.

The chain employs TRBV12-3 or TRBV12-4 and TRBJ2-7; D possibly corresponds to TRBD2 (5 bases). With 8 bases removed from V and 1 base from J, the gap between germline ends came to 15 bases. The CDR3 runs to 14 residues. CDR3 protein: CASRQWTGSYEQYF. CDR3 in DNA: TGTGCCAGCCGCCAGTGGACGGGATCCTACGAGCAGTACTTC.

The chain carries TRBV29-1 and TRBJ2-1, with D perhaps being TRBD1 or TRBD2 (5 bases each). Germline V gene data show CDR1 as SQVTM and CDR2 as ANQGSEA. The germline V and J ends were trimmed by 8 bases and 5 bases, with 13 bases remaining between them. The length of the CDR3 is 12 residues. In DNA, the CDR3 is TGCAGCCCTCGGGGCCTCCACAATGAGCAGTTCTTC. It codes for CSPRGLHNEQFF.

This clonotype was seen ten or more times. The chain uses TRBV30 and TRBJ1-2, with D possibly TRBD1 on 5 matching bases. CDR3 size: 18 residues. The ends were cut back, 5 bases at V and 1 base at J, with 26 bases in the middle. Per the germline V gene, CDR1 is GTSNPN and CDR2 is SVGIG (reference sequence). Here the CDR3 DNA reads TGTGCCTGGGAAACGAGTAGACAGAGCCCAACCTTTAACTATGGCTACACCTTC. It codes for CAWETSRQSPTFNYGYTF.

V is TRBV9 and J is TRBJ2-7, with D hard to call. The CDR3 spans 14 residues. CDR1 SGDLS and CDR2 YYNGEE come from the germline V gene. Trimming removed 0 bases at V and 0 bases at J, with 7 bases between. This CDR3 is CASSVGLISYEQYF. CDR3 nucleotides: TGTGCCAGCAGCGTAGGGCTCATCTCCTACGAGCAGTACTTC.